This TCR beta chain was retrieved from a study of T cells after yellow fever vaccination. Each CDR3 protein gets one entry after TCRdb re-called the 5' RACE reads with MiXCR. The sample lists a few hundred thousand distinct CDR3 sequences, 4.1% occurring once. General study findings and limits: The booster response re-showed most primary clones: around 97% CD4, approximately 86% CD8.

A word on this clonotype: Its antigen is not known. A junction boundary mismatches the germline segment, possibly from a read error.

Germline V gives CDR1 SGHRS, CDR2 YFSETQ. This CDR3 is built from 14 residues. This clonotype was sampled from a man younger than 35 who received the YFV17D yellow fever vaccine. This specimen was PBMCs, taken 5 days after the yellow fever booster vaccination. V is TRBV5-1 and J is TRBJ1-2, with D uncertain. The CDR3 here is CANSNGGAHYGYTF. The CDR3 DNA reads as TGCGCCAACAGCAATGGCGGAGCCCACTATGGCTACACCTTC. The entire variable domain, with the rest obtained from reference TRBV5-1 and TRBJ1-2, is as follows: KAGVTQTPRYLIKTRGQQVTLSCSPISGHRSVSWYQQTPGQGLQFLFEYFSETQRNKGNFPGRFSGRQFSNSRSEMNVSTLELGDSALYLCANSNGGAHYGYTFGSGTRLTVV.